The entry below gives a single TCR beta chain sequence along with its context. The CDR3 goes on 3 residues after the read ends, and that part is filled in from the germline J gene. This CDR3 is 16 amino acids long. The germline gives CDR1 LNHDA, CDR2 SQIVND (reference sequence). V lost 4 bases to trimming and J lost 0 bases, with 16 bases between them. Sequenced by immunoSEQ multiplex PCR; TCRdb stores in-frame clones only, minus some. The table for this sample gives 40,000 to 55,000 clones. The source of the sample is a study of T cells in women clearing cervical HPV infection. Study background: HLA type could not be excluded as a confounder.

The sequencing input was blood buffy coat. This receptor was taken from a woman between 18 and 70 years old with a cervical HPV16 infection that either progressed to CIN3+ or cleared (not recorded which). The chain combines TRBV19 with TRBJ2-7; the D gene is possibly TRBD2 (6 bases). CDR3 DNA (partial): TGTGCCAGTAGTAGAGCCCCGGGGGAGAGCTCCTACGAG. Translation: CASSRAPGESSYE. The entire CDR3 sequence reads CASSRAPGESSYEQYF.